Reported below is one T cell receptor (beta chain). Its antigen is as yet unknown. Germline lookup yields CDR1 SNHLY and CDR2 FYNNEI. The CDR3 runs to 14 residues. This record belongs to a study of monozygotic twins with inflammatory bowel disease. Study-level findings and limits: Repertoires of patients may have been made more variable by differing immunosuppressive treatments. Among IBD patients, TCRbeta diversity (inverse Simpson) was lower than in healthy co-twins.

UMIs were attached via template switching, each with a 6-nucleotide sample barcode. TCRdb re-called the 5' RACE reads; every CDR3 protein appears as one record, without DNA. The listing records about 380,000 distinct CDR3 sequences. Material for sequencing was blood. This chain joins TRBV2 and TRBJ2-3; TCRdb gives TRBD1 as the D gene, but with no DNA this cannot be confirmed. The receptor was derived from a human donor with ulcerative colitis or Crohn's disease, or a healthy co-twin of an affected twin (not recorded which). The CDR3 is CASSEDRSTDTQYF.